This T cell receptor (beta chain) came from a study of T cell responses to AZD1222 COVID-19 vaccine. Study-wide results and caveats: Most donors were white British, females outnumbered males, and clonal diversity was possibly underestimated. Repertoire sampling happened only post peak T cell response. Spike regions recognized by vaccine-associated CD4 TCRs spanned the protein, led by 160-218 and 743-854. The breadth and depth of Spike-specific TCRs increased once two AZD1222 doses had been given.

TCRdb's table, derived via immunoSEQ multiplex PCR, lists solely in-frame clones and lacks some. This sample has approximately 130,000 clones, with roughly 90% found just once. With 0 bases clipped from V and 4 bases from J, the junction kept 8 bases outside the gene matches. CDR1 and CDR2 (germline): SGHNT, YYREEE (reference sequence). This CDR3 is built from 16 residues. By sample share, this clone is medium-sized. Its matching antigen is unknown. The origin of this receptor is an adult who received the MenACWY meningococcal vaccine as a control. The chain couples TRBV5-4 to TRBJ2-3, with TRBD2 matching over 7 bases. The sample consisted of peripheral blood, taken 28 days after the second dose of the MenACWY control vaccine. The CDR3 DNA follows: TGTGCCAGCAGCTTGGGTTTGGCTAGCGGAGCAGATACGCAGTATTTT. Its translation is CASSLGLASGADTQYF.